The entry that follows covers one T cell receptor beta chain sequence. This clonotype has at least ten counts. Its binding antigen is unknown. No base quality information exists; no much larger clone differs at one position. This record belongs to a study of Graves' ophthalmopathy and Graves' hyperthyroidism listed by TCRdb under 2018. About the investigation overall: A patient counted as having stable hyperthyroidism if there was no progression to ophthalmopathy within 18 months of follow-up. Once sampling was done, hyperthyroidism patients were given methimazole at a starting dose of 30 mg daily, while ophthalmopathy patients were given high-dose intravenous methylprednisolone. An independent validation cohort was composed of around 19 hyperthyroidism patients and approximately 15 patients who later progressed from hyperthyroidism to ophthalmopathy. T-cell repertoires of thyroid tissue and blood were compared in 5 or 6 hyperthyroidism patients. To explore V-J signatures that distinguish ophthalmopathy from hyperthyroidism, a discovery set of 100 patients was enrolled, made up of 40 to 45 with ophthalmopathy and roughly 57 with stable hyperthyroidism. In total, 120 to 150 blood samples were TCR-sequenced: 40 to 45 ophthalmopathy, some 75 hyperthyroidism and 17 hyperthyroidism-to-ophthalmopathy patients. The study used signatures of the TCR beta repertoire to tell Graves' ophthalmopathy apart from Graves' hyperthyroidism and to predict which patients would progress to ophthalmopathy.

For repertoire sequencing, the TCR beta CDR3 regions were amplified from RNA transcripts. The first round of RT-PCR was done with HTBI primers and the Qiagen OneStep RT-PCR kit, and was followed by a second round of multiplex PCR, then size selection and purification. The libraries underwent paired-end sequencing with 100 bp reads on an Illumina HiSeq2000. The published analysis was carried out like this. SOAPnuke was used to process the reads, throwing out any read that had adapters, had uncalled bases, had a mean Phred below 15, or lacked an exact constant-primer or identifier match. High-quality paired reads were merged with COPE v1.2.5. Each unique nucleotide sequence was treated as a clonotype, and MiTCR v1.1 was used to align the clonotypes to the IMGT TRB V, D and J references. Analysis was restricted to V-J combinations with a frequency above 0.0001, which covered 99.2% of repertoires. A TCR clonal expansion and chaos score per V-J combination was defined as the ratio of F50 clonal expansion to chaos observed in the TCRdist matrix. Welch's t-statistics and random forest were used to reduce features to about 13 V-J combinations, which were fed into a naive Bayes classifier. The Morisita-Horn index was used to measure how similar the thyroid and blood repertoires were. TCRdb reran the public reads through fastp at Q25 and MiXCR, keeping productive beta chains. Each entry is one CDR3 protein sequence, shown with its most common DNA and genes. The V and J calls were determined by TCRdb, not by the authors. The sample records 1 million to 1.3 million distinct CDR3 sequences, 35% to 45% of which are singletons. Around 10% of the sample comes from the top ten.

From a lookup of the germline V gene (reference sequence), CDR1 and CDR2 are DFQATT and SNEGSKA. At the junction V is shortened by 5 bases and J by 5 bases, with 13 bases in between. Reading from cysteine to phenylalanine, the CDR3 counts 12 amino acids. The sequence is cut down to CDR3 DNA, 36 bases in frame from base 1. Patients with hyperthyroidism were aged 18 to 65 years, had been newly diagnosed, and had a disease duration of less than 2 months. Patients with other autoimmune diseases, uncontrolled infections, pregnancy or lactation were excluded. Clinical symptoms, serum thyroxine, TRAb, thyroid ultrasound and orbital computed tomography were used for diagnosis. Total RNA was extracted with Trizol reagent and quality-checked on an Agilent 2100 Bioanalyzer. The investigation overall reported the following: In validation, the model predicted ophthalmopathy progression with about 71% sensitivity and 72% to 80% specificity; roughly eleven predicted patients were CT-confirmed with GO in a median of 6.5 months. Most expanded thyroid clonotypes with a frequency above 0.001 also appeared in blood, which suggests that blood repertoires may reflect the immune response in the thyroid. In cross-validation, the 13-signature model distinguished ophthalmopathy from stable hyperthyroidism with 85% to 90% sensitivity and just under 84% specificity, and in the test set the corresponding values were approximately 80% and 68%. No statistical method was used to predetermine the sample size, and group allocation was not hidden from the investigators.

Material for sequencing was peripheral blood or thyroid tissue (not recorded which). The sequence derives from an adult man with Graves' hyperthyroidism. The chain is encoded by TRBV20-1 joined to TRBJ2-7; possibly the D gene is TRBD2, per 7 matching bases. Read as DNA, the sequence is TGCAGTGCTTGTCCGGGGGGCCACGAGCAGTACTTC. Its translation is CSACPGGHEQYF.